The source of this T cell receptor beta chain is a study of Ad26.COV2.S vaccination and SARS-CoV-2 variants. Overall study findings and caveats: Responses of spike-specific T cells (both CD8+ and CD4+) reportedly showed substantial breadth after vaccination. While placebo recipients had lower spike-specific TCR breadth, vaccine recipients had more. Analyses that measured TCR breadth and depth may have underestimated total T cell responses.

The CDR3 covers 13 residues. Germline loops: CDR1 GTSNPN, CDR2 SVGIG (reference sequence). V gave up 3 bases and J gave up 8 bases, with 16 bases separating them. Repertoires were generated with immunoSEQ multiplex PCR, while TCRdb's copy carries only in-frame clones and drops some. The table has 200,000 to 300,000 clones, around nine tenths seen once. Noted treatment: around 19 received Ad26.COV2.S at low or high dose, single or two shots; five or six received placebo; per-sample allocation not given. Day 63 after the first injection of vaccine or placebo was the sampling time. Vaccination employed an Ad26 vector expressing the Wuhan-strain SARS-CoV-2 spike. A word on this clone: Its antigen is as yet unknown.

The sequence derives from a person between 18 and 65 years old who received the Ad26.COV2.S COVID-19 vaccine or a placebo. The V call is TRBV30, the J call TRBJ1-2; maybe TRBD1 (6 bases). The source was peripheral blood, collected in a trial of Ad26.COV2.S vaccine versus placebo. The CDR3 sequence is CAWRAGQGSGYTF. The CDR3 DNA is TGTGCCTGGAGGGCTGGCCAGGGGTCGGGCTACACCTTC.